A single sample is the source of the 16 T cell receptor beta chains below, sequenced in a study of identical twins. TCRdb independently ran MiXCR on the 5' RACE reads; one entry per CDR3 protein. The sample comprises approximately 1.8 million distinct CDR3 sequences, around 29% of which are singletons, and about 0.3% rests with the top ten. What was sequenced was cord blood. These receptors were obtained from a newborn girl in good health.

Turning to this clonotype: One junction end does not reproduce the germline sequence, and a read error may be involved. The CDR3 bases are TGTGCCGGCAGCCAAGTTGGGACAGGGAACACTGAAGCTTTCTTT. Its protein is CAGSQVGTGNTEAFF. The rearrangement uses TRBV4-2 and TRBJ1-1; 8 positions agree with TRBD1. Germline CDR1 is LGHNA and CDR2 is YNFKEQ. This CDR3 spans 15 amino acids.

V gene TRBV2 combines with J gene TRBJ1-1; 8 positions match TRBD1. Germline CDR1 and CDR2: SNHLY and FYNNEI. The CDR3 has 17 residues. Trimming cost V 6 bases and J 1 base; bases outside gene matches: 13. The CDR3 DNA reads TGTGCCAGCAGAGTCAGGGGGCGCAACCAGAGGAACACTGAAGCTTTCTTT. Translated: CASRVRGRNQRNTEAFF.

The chain employs TRBV12-3 or TRBV12-4 and TRBJ2-2; D might be TRBD2 (7 bases). The CDR3 covers 14 residues. V was trimmed by 4 bases and J by 7 bases, leaving 13 bases between them. CDR3 amino acids: CASSSSGGGGELFF. The CDR3 DNA reads TGTGCCAGCAGTTCCTCGGGGGGCGGCGGGGAGCTGTTTTTT.

The chain joins TRBV5-6 to TRBJ2-1; 7 bases match TRBD2. Gene TRBJ2-7 matches the end of the DNA better, so the J call may be wrong. The CDR3 has 17 residues. Germline V gene sequence: CDR1 SGHDT, CDR2 YYEEEE. The CDR3 is CASSLGLTTSSYNEQYF. CDR3 DNA sequence: TGTGCCAGCAGCTTGGGCCTCACGACTAGCTCCTACAATGAGCAGTACTTC.

The CDR3 DNA is TGTGCCAGCAGCCCAACAGGGGGTAGGTCGTTTGGTGAGCAGTACTTC. This sequence encodes CASSPTGGRSFGEQYF. The chain recombines TRBV11-2 with TRBJ2-7, with 8 bases that match TRBD1. This CDR3 spans 16 amino acids. Germline V lookup: CDR1 SGHAT, CDR2 FQNNGV. V dropped 5 bases and J dropped 7; count of bases not matched to a gene: 16.

The chain joins TRBV24-1 to TRBJ1-4; TRBD1 matches at 8 bases. V lost 4 bases and J lost 6; bases outside the gene matches: 6. Germline V gene lookup returns CDR1 KGHDR and CDR2 SFDVKD. The CDR3 contains 15 residues. The CDR3 sequence is CATSEPETGDEKLFF. The CDR3 DNA is TGTGCCACCAGTGAACCTGAGACAGGGGATGAAAAACTGTTTTTT.

V and J are TRBV27 and TRBJ1-4; 9 bases agree with TRBD1. V gave up 4 bases and J gave up 5 bases; unmatched junction bases: 5. The CDR3 runs 15 residues. CDR1 and CDR2 from the germline V gene are MNHEY and SMNVEV (reference sequence). The CDR3 bases are TGTGCCAGCAGTTACCGGGACAGGGAGAATGAAAAACTGTTTTTT. It yields the protein CASSYRDRENEKLFF.

This clonotype showed up just a few times. This chain links TRBV10-2 with TRBJ2-1; D may be TRBD2 (6 bases). CDR3 length: 17 residues. The germline CDR1 and CDR2 sequences are WSHSY and SAAADI. The ends were cut back, 2 bases at V and 8 bases at J, with 22 bases in the middle. The CDR3 loop reads CASSEMLAIFSLDEQFF. CDR3 in DNA: TGCGCCAGCAGTGAGATGCTAGCGATATTCTCCTTGGATGAGCAGTTCTTC.

The V and J genes are TRBV20-1 and TRBJ2-1; D call uncertain. The germline gives CDR1 DFQATT, CDR2 SNEGSKA (reference sequence). There are 14 residues in the CDR3. V was pared by 6 bases and J by 8 bases, with 20 bases between. The CDR3 DNA follows: TGCAGTGCCCCAGTTCGGGCCACATCCTATGAGCAGTTCTTC. It translates to CSAPVRATSYEQFF.

This chain connects TRBV20-1 to TRBJ2-1; 7 bases align to TRBD2. The V gene end was trimmed by 6 bases and the J gene end by 1 base; junction bases not matched to a gene: 18. The germline gives CDR1 DFQATT, CDR2 SNEGSKA (reference sequence). This CDR3 is 18 amino acids long. The CDR3 loop reads CSAHGQTSGEGSYNEQFF. In nucleotides, the CDR3 is TGCAGTGCCCACGGTCAGACATCGGGGGAGGGGTCCTACAATGAGCAGTTCTTC.

This clonotype was detected a few times. V is TRBV2 and J is TRBJ2-7, with D possibly being TRBD1 or TRBD2 (5 bases each). This CDR3 has 16 amino acids. V was clipped by 6 bases and J by 2 bases, with 20 bases between them. Germline loops: CDR1 SNHLY, CDR2 FYNNEI. The chain's CDR3 is CASRRATALSPYEQYF. The CDR3 nucleotides are TGTGCCAGCAGGAGGGCGACAGCCTTATCCCCCTACGAGCAGTACTTC.

This clonotype turned up a few times. The chain carries TRBV7-9 and TRBJ2-3; possible D gene TRBD2, 5 bases. The CDR3 runs to 16 residues. Trimming took 4 bases from V and 0 from J, leaving 14 bases between them. CDR1 and CDR2 from the germline V gene are SEHNR and FQNEAQ (reference sequence). The CDR3 coding sequence is TGTGCCAGCAGCTATCTAGCCCACCTTAGCACAGATACGCAGTATTTT. Translating it yields CASSYLAHLSTDTQYF.

This clonotype was seen only a few times. The chain joins TRBV6-2 or TRBV6-3 to TRBJ2-7; 9 bases line up with TRBD2. The CDR3 is 15 residues long. Germline values: CDR1 MNHEY, CDR2 SVGEGT. V was pared by 2 bases and J by 2 bases, with 4 bases of the junction left unmatched. The CDR3 nucleotides read TGTGCCAGCAGTTACGGGACTAGCTGGACCTACGAGCAGTACTTC. This translates into CASSYGTSWTYEQYF.

The chain is built from TRBV12-3 or TRBV12-4 and TRBJ2-3; 9 nucleotides match TRBD2. Trimming at V came to 4 bases and at J to 1 base, leaving 9 bases not matched to a gene. The CDR3 covers 17 residues. DNA for the CDR3: TGTGCCAGCAGTTCTACATTAGCGGGAGCCCGCACAGATACGCAGTATTTT. It is translated as CASSSTLAGARTDTQYF.

This sequence joins TRBV28 and TRBJ2-1; D is unclear. The germline CDR1 and CDR2 sequences are MDHEN and SYDVKM. The V end was cut by 7 bases, the J end by 11 bases, with 18 bases between. This CDR3 spans 13 amino acids. DNA for the CDR3: TGTGCCAGCAATCGTCCCGAGTTGGGTAAGCAGTTCTTC. Translated, it gives CASNRPELGKQFF.

The gene calls are TRBV2 and TRBJ1-1; no firm D call. Germline V gene sequence: CDR1 SNHLY, CDR2 FYNNEI. Trimming stripped 7 bases from V and 0 bases from J, with 9 bases between. This CDR3 contains 13 residues. The CDR3, as DNA: TGTGCCAGCAATGGAGTCATGAACACTGAAGCTTTCTTT. This translates into CASNGVMNTEAFF.